This T cell receptor beta chain was sequenced for a study of T cell responses to AZD1222 COVID-19 vaccine. Points from the study as a whole: CD4 TCRs linked to vaccination spanned spike, dominating at 160-218 and 743-854. Reports say nearly half of spike-specific TCRs go after unmutated variant regions. The donor group comprised mostly white British people and more females; the analysis possibly underestimated clonal diversity.

In germline, CDR1 is MNHEY, CDR2 SVGEGT. V shed 0 bases and J 0 bases; nucleotides not matched to a gene: 8. The CDR3 is made up of 18 amino acids. Sequencing was performed with immunoSEQ multiplex PCR; in TCRdb, only in-frame clones are kept and a portion is missing. Of some 110,000 clones listed, more than 75% are singletons. Regarding this clone: Its antigen is not identified.

The rearrangement joins TRBV6-2 or TRBV6-3 to TRBJ1-3, with 7 bases aligning to TRBD1. This TCR was recovered from an adult in good health. This specimen was peripheral blood, taken on day 0 of AZD1222 vaccination. The CDR3 coding sequence is TGTGCCAGCAGTTACTCGTTGGACAGGAACTACTCTGGAAACACCATATATTTT. Translation: CASSYSLDRNYSGNTIYF.